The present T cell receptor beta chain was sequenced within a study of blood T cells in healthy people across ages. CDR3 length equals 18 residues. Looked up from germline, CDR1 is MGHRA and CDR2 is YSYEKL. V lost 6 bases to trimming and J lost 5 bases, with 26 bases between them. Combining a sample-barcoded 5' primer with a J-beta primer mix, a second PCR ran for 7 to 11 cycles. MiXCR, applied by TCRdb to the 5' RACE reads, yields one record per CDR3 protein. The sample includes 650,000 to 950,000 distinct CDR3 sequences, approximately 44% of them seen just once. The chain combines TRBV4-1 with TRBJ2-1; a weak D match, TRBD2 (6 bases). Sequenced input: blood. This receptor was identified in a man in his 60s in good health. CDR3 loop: CASSRASERSRYHNEQFF. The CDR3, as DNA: TGCGCCAGCAGTAGAGCTAGCGAGCGCTCCCGGTATCACAATGAGCAGTTCTTC.